Below, 15 T cell receptor beta chains from the same sample are listed, as sequenced in a study of somatic mutations in cytotoxic T cells in rheumatoid arthritis. Clones were read by immunoSEQ multiplex PCR, and TCRdb kept only the in-frame ones, dropping some. The sample has about 4,500 clones; about 82% are singletons. Sequencing input: CD8+ T cells sorted from blood. The receptors were sampled from a woman aged 55-69 years with rheumatoid arthritis.

The V call is TRBV7-9, the J call TRBJ2-2, with a possible D match to TRBD2 (6 bases). Germline-derived CDR1 and CDR2 are SEHNR and FQNEAQ (reference sequence). This CDR3 spans 13 amino acids. CDR3 DNA: TGTGGGGGCGCGGGGACCTTCACCGGGGAGCTGTTTTTT. It codes for CGGAGTFTGELFF.

The chain uses TRBV28 and TRBJ1-1; TRBD1 might be the D (5 bases). This CDR3 spans 14 amino acids. Trimming stripped 6 bases from V and 3 bases from J, with 14 bases between. The germline V gene has CDR1 MDHEN and CDR2 SYDVKM. The CDR3 spells CASRSGTGHTEAFF. CDR3 bases: TGTGCCAGCAGGTCAGGTACAGGTCACACTGAAGCTTTCTTT.

The J gene is TRBJ2-1, the V gene TRBV5-6; 7 bases align to TRBD1. Germline CDR1 SGHDT, CDR2 YYEEEE. V dropped 6 bases and J dropped 2; count of bases not matched to a gene: 11. This CDR3 spans 16 amino acids. The CDR3 here is CASILRTGTAYNEQFF. CDR3 coding DNA: TGTGCCAGCATTCTCCGGACGGGGACAGCCTACAATGAGCAGTTCTTC. Complete variable domain (other parts from reference TRBV5-6 and TRBJ2-1): DAGVTQSPTHLIKTRGQQVTLRCSPKSGHDTVSWYQQALGQGPQFIFQYYEEEERQRGNFPDRFSGHQFPNYSSELNVNALLLGDSALYLCASILRTGTAYNEQFFGPGTRLTVL.

This rearrangement joins TRBV28 to TRBJ1-5, with TRBD1 as a possible D gene (6 bases). The V gene's germline CDR1 is MDHEN and CDR2 SYDVKM. Trimming removed 3 bases from V and 4 bases from J, with 22 bases in between. The CDR3 has 18 residues. CDR3 region: CASSLGRGGPGPNQPQHF. The CDR3 DNA is TGTGCCAGCAGTTTGGGCAGGGGTGGTCCTGGGCCTAATCAGCCCCAGCATTTT. The variable domain in full, completed from reference TRBV28 and TRBJ1-5, reads DVKVTQSSRYLVKRTGEKVFLECVQDMDHENMFWYRQDPGLGLRLIYFSYDVKMKEKGDIPEGYSVSREKKERFSLILESASTNQTSMYLCASSLGRGGPGPNQPQHFGDGTRLSIL.

This clone was seen more than once but under ten times. This chain uses TRBV11-1 with TRBJ1-2; TRBD1 matches at 9 bases. Germline V gives CDR1 SGHAT, CDR2 FQDESV (reference sequence). The CDR3 is made up of 13 amino acids. J was trimmed by 7 bases and V by 4 bases; bases with no gene match: 4. The DNA of the CDR3 is TGTGCCAGCAGCTCCGGGACAGGGTTTGGCTACACCTTC. Amino acids: CASSSGTGFGYTF.

The V and J genes are TRBV6-5 and TRBJ2-1; TRBD2 is a possible D gene (6 bases). Looked up from germline, CDR1 is MNHEY and CDR2 is SVGAGI. V lost 7 bases, J lost 0 bases, and 7 bases lay in between. The CDR3 is 13 amino acids. The CDR3: CASMTSSYNEQFF. CDR3 nucleotide sequence: TGTGCCAGCATGACTAGCTCCTACAATGAGCAGTTCTTC.

The CDR3 here is CASSQDSAGAYNEQFF. CDR3 nucleotides: TGCGCCAGCAGCCAAGATTCGGCGGGGGCCTACAATGAGCAGTTCTTC. This chain links TRBV4-1 with TRBJ2-1, with 7 bases that match TRBD2. The CDR3 length is 16 residues. Trimming cost V 0 bases and J 2 bases; bases outside gene matches: 4. In germline, CDR1 is MGHRA, CDR2 YSYEKL.

The chain couples TRBV15 to TRBJ1-6; maybe TRBD1 (6 bases). The V gene's germline CDR1 is LNHNV and CDR2 YYDKDF (reference sequence). CDR3 length: 18 residues. With 5 bases removed from V and 10 bases from J, the gap between germline ends came to 27 bases. The CDR3 bases are TGTGCCACCAGCGGTAAAGAGCCCCACAGGGAAGTCCCCTCACCCCTCCACTTT. Its translation: CATSGKEPHREVPSPLHF.

J is TRBJ2-5 and V is TRBV19, with 13 bases that match TRBD2. V shed 6 bases, J shed 4 bases, and the junction held 5 bases outside the gene matches. The CDR3 loop spans 15 amino acids. Germline V gene data show CDR1 as LNHDA and CDR2 as SQIVND (reference sequence). This chain's CDR3 is CASRDGLAGAETQYF. CDR3 nucleotides: TGTGCCAGTAGGGACGGACTAGCGGGGGCAGAGACCCAGTACTTC.

The DNA of the CDR3 is TGCGCCAGCAGCCAAGGATCCGGGTTGGGCAATGAGCAGTTCTTC. Amino acid sequence: CASSQGSGLGNEQFF. The gene calls are TRBV4-1 and TRBJ2-1; D is ambiguous. Germline V gives CDR1 MGHRA, CDR2 YSYEKL. The CDR3 covers 15 residues. V was trimmed by 1 base and J by 6 bases, leaving 13 bases between them.

This chain connects TRBV27 to TRBJ2-3; 13 bases are a match to TRBD2. Germline V gene data show CDR1 as MNHEY and CDR2 as SMNVEV (reference sequence). J lost 1 base, V lost 5 bases, and 3 bases had no gene match. There are 16 residues in the CDR3. The CDR3 bases are TGTGCCAGCAGTCCGGGGACTAGCGGGGGCACAGATACGCAGTATTTT. Residues: CASSPGTSGGTDTQYF.

In this sample, this clone turned up a few times. The sample carries other DNA sequences with the same CDR3. CDR3 in amino acids: CASSVFVAGGYNEQFF. Here the CDR3 DNA reads TGTGCCAGCAGCGTGTTCGTAGCGGGGGGGTACAATGAGCAGTTCTTC. The V call is TRBV9, the J call TRBJ2-1; 11 nucleotides line up with TRBD2. Germline trimming cut 2 bases from V and 4 bases from J; bases unmatched to any gene: 5. CDR1 and CDR2 from the germline V gene are SGDLS and YYNGEE. This CDR3 spans 16 amino acids.

The sample holds a few counts of this clone. The V gene is TRBV6-5, the J gene TRBJ2-1; 8 bases match TRBD1. The CDR3 has 13 residues. Germline V gene sequence: CDR1 MNHEY, CDR2 SVGAGI. With 10 bases clipped from V and 5 bases from J, the junction kept 7 bases outside the gene matches. The CDR3 DNA reads as TGTGCCATCAGGACAGGGAAGGACAATGAGCAGTTCTTC. Its translation is CAIRTGKDNEQFF.

J is TRBJ2-5 and V is TRBV21-1; the table's D call of TRBD1 was not tested on the DNA. TRBV21-1 is an annotated pseudogene. This CDR3 has 16 residues. The chain's CDR3 is CASSSPQGASWETQYF. The CDR3 bases are TGTGCCAGCAGCAGCCCCCAGGGCGCCTCTTGGGAGACCCAGTACTTC.

This clone was seen more than once but under ten times. This rearrangement joins TRBV10-3 to TRBJ1-1; weak D call: TRBD1 (6 bases). The germline V gene encodes CDR1 ENHRY and CDR2 SYGVKD. This CDR3 contains 13 residues. V shed 8 bases and J shed 4 bases, with 14 bases lying between them. The CDR3 reads CAIGARGSTEAFF. The CDR3 nucleotides read TGTGCCATCGGGGCCAGGGGATCCACTGAAGCTTTCTTT.